This is a list of T cell receptor beta chains from one sample in a study of shared clonotypes between healthy human individuals. Some clones are missing from TCRdb's copy, which holds only in-frame ones; the method was immunoSEQ multiplex PCR. Among about 2.1 million clones listed, just under 95% were seen once. Sequencing was performed on naive CD8+ T cells from PBMCs. These TCRs come from a man in his late teens or twenties in good health. Some clones in this sample may be carry-over from other donors' samples. The CDR3 runs from the conserved cysteine through the conserved F or W. Fields, in order: D gene, clone size, V gene, J gene, CDR3 protein, CDR3 DNA. D genes are given only for firm matches. Where a row states a size, it is once, few, many or the class of an expanded clone; other rows omit it.

>.|.|TRBV5-1|TRBJ2-3
CASSYDRGPTDTQYF
TGCGCCAGCAGCTACGACCGCGGCCCCACAGATACGCAGTATTTT
>.|once|TRBV7-6|TRBJ2-7
CASSSGGGRAYEQYF
TGTGCCAGCAGCTCAGGGGGAGGGAGGGCCTACGAGCAGTACTTC
>.|.|TRBV27|TRBJ2-7
CASSPGTGPWEQYF
TGTGCCAGCAGCCCCGGGACGGGCCCATGGGAGCAGTACTTC
>.|.|TRBV5-4|TRBJ1-4
CASSLALGGDGLNEKLFF
TGTGCCAGCAGCTTGGCGCTGGGGGGTGATGGCCTTAATGAAAAACTGTTTTTT
>.|.|TRBV4-1|TRBJ1-3
CASSQVEAIQSGNTIYF
TGCGCCAGCAGCCAAGTAGAGGCGATCCAGTCTGGAAACACCATATATTTT
>TRBD1|.|TRBV15|TRBJ1-5
CATGDRVNQPQHF
TGTGCCACTGGGGACAGGGTCAATCAGCCCCAGCATTTT
>.|.|TRBV6-5|TRBJ2-5
CASSFHTTGHPTHQYF
TGTGCCAGCAGTTTTCATACGACGGGACACCCTACGCATCAGTACTTC
>.|.|TRBV9|TRBJ2-6
CASSVAGSGANVLTF
TGTGCCAGCAGCGTAGCAGGGTCTGGGGCCAACGTCCTGACTTTC
>TRBD1|.|TRBV5-1|TRBJ2-2
CASSPHPGTGGVVSGGELFF
TGCGCCAGCAGTCCCCACCCCGGGACAGGGGGCGTCGTATCTGGCGGGGAGCTGTTTTTT
>TRBD1|.|TRBV7-2|TRBJ2-1
CASSLGQGSYNEQFF
TGTGCCAGCAGCTTGGGACAGGGGTCCTACAATGAGCAGTTCTTC
>TRBD2|.|TRBV6-5|TRBJ2-7
CASSLAGLIHEQYF
TGTGCCAGCAGCTTAGCGGGATTGATCCACGAGCAGTACTTC
>TRBD2|.|TRBV10-3|TRBJ2-3
CAISSGLAGVGDTQYF
TGTGCCATCAGTTCGGGACTAGCGGGAGTTGGGGATACGCAGTATTTT
>.|.|TRBV5-1|TRBJ1-2
CASSLERESNYGYTF
TGCGCCAGCAGCTTGGAGCGAGAGTCGAACTATGGCTACACCTTC
>.|.|TRBV5-6|TRBJ2-1
CASSSISSFEQFF
TGTGCCAGCAGCTCAATATCATCATTTGAGCAGTTCTTC
>.|.|TRBV11-2|TRBJ2-7
CASSLSVGFSYEQYF
TGTGCCAGCAGCTTATCCGTCGGCTTCTCCTACGAGCAGTACTTC
>TRBD2|.|TRBV6-5|TRBJ2-1
CASTLLAGGRNEQFF
TGTGCCAGCACCCTACTAGCGGGAGGGCGGAATGAGCAGTTCTTC
>.|few|TRBV5-1|TRBJ2-7
CASSSSYEQYF
TGCGCCAGCAGCTCGTCCTACGAGCAGTACTTC
>.|.|TRBV27|TRBJ2-2
CASSLSRAGTGELFF
TGTGCCAGCAGTTTGTCTCGGGCGGGGACCGGGGAGCTGTTTTTT
>.|.|TRBV25-1|TRBJ2-2
CASSEYSYNTGELFF
TGTGCCAGCAGTGAATACAGCTACAACACCGGGGAGCTGTTTTTT
>TRBD2|.|TRBV10-3|TRBJ2-7
CAISDQTSGFLYEQYF
TGTGCCATCAGTGACCAGACTAGCGGGTTTCTCTACGAGCAGTACTTC
>.|.|TRBV7-8|TRBJ1-1
CASSTRTKDTEAFF
TGTGCCAGCAGCACTCGGACAAAAGACACTGAAGCTTTCTTT
>TRBD2|.|TRBV5-1|TRBJ2-7
CASSPTSRAYEQYF
TGCGCCAGCAGCCCGACTAGCAGGGCCTACGAGCAGTACTTC
>TRBD1|.|TRBV19|TRBJ1-1
CASSFGTENTEAFF
TGTGCCAGTAGTTTCGGGACAGAGAACACTGAAGCTTTCTTT
>TRBD1|.|TRBV7-6|TRBJ1-1
CASSSRTGVNTEAFF
TGTGCCAGCAGCAGCCGAACAGGGGTGAACACTGAAGCTTTCTTT
>TRBD2|.|TRBV4-1|TRBJ2-7
CASSPTSGNDEQYF
TGCGCCAGCAGCCCGACTAGCGGGAACGACGAGCAGTACTTC
>.|.|TRBV27|TRBJ2-5
CATQETQYF
TGTGCCACCCAAGAGACCCAGTACTTC
>TRBD1|.|TRBV6-5|TRBJ2-5
CASSPDRLQETQYF
TGTGCCAGCAGTCCGGACAGGCTCCAAGAGACCCAGTACTTC
>TRBD2|.|TRBV5-1|TRBJ2-1
CASSELGGIFKSYNEQFF
TGCGCCAGCAGTGAACTGGGGGGGATATTCAAATCCTACAATGAGCAGTTCTTC
>.|.|TRBV15|TRBJ2-7
CATTPGNPYEQYF
TGTGCCACCACCCCAGGGAACCCCTACGAGCAGTACTTC
>.|.|TRBV28|TRBJ2-3
CASSPWGRDTDTQYF
TGTGCCAGCAGCCCCTGGGGGCGGGACACAGATACGCAGTATTTT
>.|.|TRBV27|TRBJ2-5
CASSPRGGTQYF
TGTGCCAGCAGTCCAAGGGGAGGGACCCAGTACTTC
>TRBD2|.|TRBV6-1|TRBJ2-1
CASSSYTSGRDEQFF
TGTGCCAGCAGTTCCTACACTAGCGGGAGGGATGAGCAGTTCTTC
>.|.|TRBV6-5|TRBJ1-5
CASNQGFPQPQHF
TGTGCCAGCAACCAGGGTTTTCCTCAGCCCCAGCATTTT
>TRBD1|.|TRBV6-1|TRBJ1-2
CASSGRDHFQGAENYGYTF
TGTGCCAGCAGTGGCCGAGACCACTTTCAGGGGGCAGAGAACTATGGCTACACCTTC
>TRBD1|.|TRBV19|TRBJ1-4
CASSSRDSTTNEKLFF
TGTGCCAGTAGTTCTCGGGACAGTACAACTAATGAAAAACTGTTTTTT
>.|.|TRBV27|TRBJ1-1
CASRSWGLGGTNTEAFF
TGTGCCAGCAGGTCTTGGGGGTTAGGAGGGACTAACACTGAAGCTTTCTTT
>.|.|TRBV7-3|TRBJ2-1
CASSPMGGAAEQFF
TGTGCCAGCAGCCCAATGGGCGGAGCGGCTGAGCAGTTCTTC
>.|.|TRBV27|TRBJ2-7
CASSFGQQGIYEQYF
TGTGCCAGCAGTTTCGGGCAGCAGGGCATCTACGAGCAGTACTTC
>TRBD1|.|TRBV27|TRBJ1-1
CASSPGGARTEAFF
TGTGCCAGCAGCCCAGGGGGCGCGAGGACTGAAGCTTTCTTT
>.|.|TRBV9|TRBJ2-2
CASSGRGITGELFF
TGTGCCAGCAGCGGAAGGGGGATCACCGGGGAGCTGTTTTTT
>.|.|TRBV30|TRBJ2-7
CAWSVQRSSYEQYF
TGTGCCTGGAGTGTACAAAGGAGCTCCTACGAGCAGTACTTC
>TRBD2|.|TRBV7-7|TRBJ2-1
CASSFHPAGGPGENEQFF
TGTGCCAGCAGCTTCCATCCAGCGGGAGGGCCGGGGGAAAATGAGCAGTTCTTC
>.|.|TRBV7-9|TRBJ1-5
CASSPSQGNQPQHF
TGTGCCAGCAGCCCTAGTCAGGGGAATCAGCCCCAGCATTTT
>TRBD2|.|TRBV19|TRBJ2-1
CASSIRLAGVNEQFF
TGTGCCAGTAGTATTAGGTTAGCGGGAGTGAATGAGCAGTTCTTC
>TRBD1|.|TRBV7-6|TRBJ2-3
CASSLARDRGPRTRSTDTQYF
TGTGCCAGCAGCTTAGCGAGGGACAGGGGGCCCCGGACTAGGTCAACAGATACGCAGTATTTT
>.|.|TRBV6-4|TRBJ2-3
CASSETYHTDTQYF
TGTGCCAGCAGTGAGACTTACCACACAGATACGCAGTATTTT
>.|few|TRBV15|TRBJ2-2
CATSARRNTGELFF
TGTGCCACCAGCGCACGTCGGAACACCGGGGAGCTGTTTTTT
>.|.|TRBV27|TRBJ2-7
CASSSRPQGAYEQYF
TGTGCCAGCAGTTCGAGACCCCAAGGAGCCTACGAGCAGTACTTC
>.|.|TRBV15|TRBJ2-7
CATEGSGEQYF
TGTGCCACCGAGGGCTCGGGAGAGCAGTACTTC
>.|.|TRBV6-1|TRBJ1-5
CASSEAWGSHQPQHF
TGTGCCAGCAGTGAAGCATGGGGGTCCCATCAGCCCCAGCATTTT
>.|.|TRBV19|TRBJ1-5
CASSIDPRHYSNQPQHF
TGTGCCAGTAGTATAGACCCCCGACATTATAGCAATCAGCCCCAGCATTTT